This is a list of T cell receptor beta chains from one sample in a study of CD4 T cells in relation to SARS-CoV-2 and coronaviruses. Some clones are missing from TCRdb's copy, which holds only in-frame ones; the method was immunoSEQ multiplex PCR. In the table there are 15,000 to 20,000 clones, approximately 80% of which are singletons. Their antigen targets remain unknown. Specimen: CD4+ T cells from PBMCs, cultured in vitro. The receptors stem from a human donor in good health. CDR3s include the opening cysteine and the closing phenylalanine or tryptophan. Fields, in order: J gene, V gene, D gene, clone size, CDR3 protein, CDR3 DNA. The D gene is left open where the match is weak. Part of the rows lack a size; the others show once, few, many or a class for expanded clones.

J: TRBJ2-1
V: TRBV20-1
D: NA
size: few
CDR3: CSAHPSDGQFF
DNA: TGCAGTGCACACCCGAGCGATGGGCAGTTCTTC

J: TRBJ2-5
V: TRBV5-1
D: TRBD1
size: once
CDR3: CASSLVWDRDEETQYF
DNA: TGCGCCAGCAGCTTGGTTTGGGACAGAGACGAAGAGACCCAGTACTTC

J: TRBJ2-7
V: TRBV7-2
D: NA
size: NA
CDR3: CASSPRGGDEQYF
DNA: TGTGCCAGCAGCCCCCGGGGTGGTGACGAGCAGTACTTC

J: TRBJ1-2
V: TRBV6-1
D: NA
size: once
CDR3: CASSEADPRDYGYTF
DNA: TGTGCCAGCAGTGAAGCGGACCCAAGAGACTATGGCTACACCTTC

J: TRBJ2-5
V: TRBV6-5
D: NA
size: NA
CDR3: CASSRAGAYQETQYF
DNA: TGTGCCAGCAGCCGGGCGGGGGCGTACCAAGAGACCCAGTACTTC

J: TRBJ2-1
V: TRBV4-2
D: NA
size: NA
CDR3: CASSQGSSANEQFF
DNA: TGTGCCAGCAGCCAAGGTTCTAGCGCGAATGAGCAGTTCTTC

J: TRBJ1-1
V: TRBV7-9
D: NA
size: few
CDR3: CASSLLGGGVRPTEAFF
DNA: TGTGCCAGCAGCTTATTGGGGGGCGGAGTAAGGCCCACTGAAGCTTTCTTT

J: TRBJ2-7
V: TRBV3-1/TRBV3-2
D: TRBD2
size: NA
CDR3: CASSPPLTSGYEQYF
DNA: TGTGCCAGCAGCCCCCCTCTGACTAGCGGTTACGAGCAGTACTTC

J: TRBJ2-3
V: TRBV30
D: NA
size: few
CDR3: CAWNRDTDTDTQYF
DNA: TGTGCCTGGAACCGGGACACCGACACAGATACGCAGTATTTT

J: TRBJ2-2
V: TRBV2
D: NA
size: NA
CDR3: CASNNRDNTGELFF
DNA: TGTGCCAGCAATAACAGGGATAACACCGGGGAGCTGTTTTTT